These 3 T cell receptor beta chains were all obtained from the same sample, sequenced in a study of T cell changes during pregnancy in multiple sclerosis. Produced via immunoSEQ multiplex PCR; TCRdb's table is partial and in-frame only. The table lists 45,000 to 60,000 clones, 80% to 90% of them singletons. The specimen comprised CD8+ T cells from peripheral blood mononuclear cells, sampled in the second trimester of pregnancy. The receptors were sampled from a female donor with multiple sclerosis, enrolled in a pregnancy study.

This clone was seen only once. The chain carries TRBV28 and TRBJ2-3, with 8 bases identical to TRBD2. The V gene end was trimmed by 1 base and the J gene end by 5 bases; junction bases not matched to a gene: 11. This CDR3 is built from 17 residues. Germline values: CDR1 MDHEN, CDR2 SYDVKM. Here the CDR3 reads CASSLSLRGGPLDTQYF. The CDR3, as DNA: TGTGCCAGCAGTTTATCCCTCCGCGGGGGGCCGTTAGATACGCAGTATTTT.

The CDR3 is CASRQASLDYGYTF. The CDR3 nucleotides read TGTGCCAGCAGACAAGCTAGCTTGGACTATGGCTACACCTTC. V gene TRBV7-9 combines with J gene TRBJ1-2; no firm D call. Trimming stripped 6 bases from V and 3 bases from J, with 14 bases between. Germline lookup yields CDR1 SEHNR and CDR2 FQNEAQ (reference sequence). CDR3 length: 14 residues.

V and J are TRBV12-5 and TRBJ1-2, with 7 bases lining up with TRBD1. In germline, CDR1 is LGHNT, CDR2 FRNRAP. The CDR3 totals 15 residues. V trimming: 6 bases; J trimming: 0 bases; junction bases outside the gene matches: 7. CDR3 protein: CASGPGTESNYGYTF. CDR3 nucleotide sequence: TGTGCTAGTGGCCCCGGGACAGAATCTAACTATGGCTACACCTTC.